The 5 T cell receptor beta chains presented below share a single source sample, sequenced in a study of T cell changes during pregnancy in multiple sclerosis. The table came from immunoSEQ multiplex PCR; TCRdb's copy has only in-frame clones and leaves some out. The sample yields 47,000 or so clones, approximately 90% seen once. This material consisted of peripheral blood, taken in the first trimester of pregnancy. All receptors come from a female donor with multiple sclerosis, enrolled in a pregnancy study.

The gene calls are TRBV7-2 and TRBJ2-7, with 8 positions matching TRBD2. The CDR3 covers 14 residues. Trimming removed 3 bases from V and 2 bases from J; junction bases left unmatched: 3. Germline CDR1 is SGHTA and CDR2 is FQGNSA. CDR3 amino acids: CASSFHGGAYEQYF. The CDR3 nucleotides read TGTGCCAGCAGCTTTCACGGGGGGGCCTACGAGCAGTACTTC. Full variable domain (rest looked up from reference TRBV7-2 and TRBJ2-7): GAGVSQSPSNKVTEKGKDVELRCDPISGHTALYWYRQSLGQGLEFLIYFQGNSAPDKSGLPSDRFSAERTGGSVSTLTIQRTQQEDSAVYLCASSFHGGAYEQYFGPGTRLTVT.

The chain links TRBV28 to TRBJ2-7; 12 positions match TRBD2. Germline CDR1 is MDHEN and CDR2 is SYDVKM. With V trimmed by 2 bases and J by 4 bases, 0 bases remained unmatched. CDR3 size: 14 residues. DNA for the CDR3: TGTGCCAGCAGTTTAGGACTAGCGGGGTACGAGCAGTACTTC. This codes for CASSLGLAGYEQYF.

V gene TRBV6-1 combines with J gene TRBJ1-1; unclear D gene. This CDR3 spans 11 amino acids. The V gene's germline CDR1 is MNHNS and CDR2 SASEGT. With 6 bases removed from V and 7 bases from J, the gap between germline ends came to 9 bases. CDR3 loop: CASRGRFEAFF. Here the CDR3 DNA reads TGTGCCAGCAGGGGGAGATTTGAAGCTTTCTTT.

This clone was observed once. The genes are TRBV2 and TRBJ1-1; weak D call: TRBD1 (5 bases). This CDR3 comprises 13 residues. Trimming stripped 5 bases from V and 8 bases from J, with 15 bases between. The V gene's germline CDR1 is SNHLY and CDR2 FYNNEI. CDR3 protein: CASSKREQAEAFF. DNA for the CDR3: TGTGCCAGCAGTAAAAGGGAACAGGCAGAAGCTTTCTTT.

The rearrangement uses TRBV9 and TRBJ1-1, with D maybe TRBD1 (5 bases). Looked up from germline, CDR1 is SGDLS and CDR2 is YYNGEE. V shed 3 bases and J shed 3 bases, with 9 bases lying between them. CDR3 length: 13 amino acids. The CDR3 protein is CASSGAGDTEAFF. CDR3 bases: TGTGCCAGCAGCGGAGCGGGGGACACTGAAGCTTTCTTT.